Detailed here is one T cell receptor (beta chain). Its antigen is undetermined. Some clones are missing from TCRdb's copy, which holds only in-frame ones; the method was immunoSEQ multiplex PCR. The profile shows around 66,000 clones, around 95% of them singletons. Deletions cut 3 bases from V and 7 bases from J, with 5 bases between. The CDR3 is 11 amino acids. CDR1 is SEHNR, CDR2 FQNEAQ, per germline (reference sequence). The data belong to a study of T cells after posttransplantation cyclophosphamide. On the day of bone marrow donation, the related graft donor provided peripheral blood. Overall study findings and caveats: Recipient CMV seropositivity and CMV reactivation strongly tracked TRB clonality. Later blood repertoires were often dominated by clones from the donor CD8+ memory compartment. Tissue-infiltrating T cells from skin or gut overlapped little with blood T cells.

The chain uses TRBV7-9 and TRBJ2-3, with D unclear. The clonotype comes from a woman in her thirties in good health and a related stem cell transplant donor. Sequenced: PBMCs. The DNA of the CDR3 is TGTGCCAGCAGCTTCCAGAATACGCAGTATTTT. Protein: CASSFQNTQYF.